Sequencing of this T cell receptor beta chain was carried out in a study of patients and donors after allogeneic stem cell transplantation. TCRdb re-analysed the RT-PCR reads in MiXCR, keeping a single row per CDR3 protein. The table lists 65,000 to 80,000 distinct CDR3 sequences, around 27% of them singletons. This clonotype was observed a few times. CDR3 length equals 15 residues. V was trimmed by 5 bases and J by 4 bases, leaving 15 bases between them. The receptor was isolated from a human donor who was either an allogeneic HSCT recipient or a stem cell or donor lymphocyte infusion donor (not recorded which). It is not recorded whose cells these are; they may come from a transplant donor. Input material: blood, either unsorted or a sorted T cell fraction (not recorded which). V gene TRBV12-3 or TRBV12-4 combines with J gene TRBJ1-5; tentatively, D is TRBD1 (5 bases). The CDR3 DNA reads TGTGCCAGCAGTCCACCCCCGGGACGGAATCAGCCCCAGCATTTT. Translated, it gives CASSPPPGRNQPQHF.